A single sample gave rise to the 22 T cell receptor beta chains below, sequenced in a study of beta chain features in type 1 diabetes. For these TCRs, the target antigens are not known. Expressed TCRB transcripts were sequenced after all isolated RNA was converted to cDNA. Sequencing was performed with immunoSEQ multiplex PCR; in TCRdb, only in-frame clones are kept and a portion is missing. The sample carries hundreds of thousands of clones, over 10% recorded once. General observations from the study: Shortening that was moderate but significant affected the TCRB CDR3s of Type 1 diabetes patients in all four CD4+ subsets.

Source material: naive CD4+ T cells from blood. Receptor source: a man aged 18 to 35 with type 1 diabetes.

In its sample, this clone was seen a few times. The rearrangement links TRBV6-5 to TRBJ1-4; no firm D call. The germline CDR1 and CDR2 sequences are MNHEY and SVGAGI. V was shortened by 6 bases and J by 11 bases, with 13 bases between the two germline ends. CDR3 length equals 12 residues. CDR3 nucleotides: TGTGCCAGCAGGGAGGGCCCGGGGAAACTGTTTTTT. This gives the protein CASREGPGKLFF.

This clone was seen only a few times. The V gene is TRBV28, the J gene TRBJ2-4; D unresolved. CDR1 MDHEN and CDR2 SYDVKM come from the germline V gene. The V and J ends lost 2 bases and 2 bases respectively, with 16 bases between them. This CDR3 has 17 amino acids. The CDR3 region is CASSLRIWEGTKNIQYF. The DNA for the CDR3 is TGTGCCAGCAGTTTAAGAATATGGGAAGGAACCAAAAACATTCAGTACTTC.

In its sample, this clone was seen a few times. V usage is TRBV25-1 and J usage is TRBJ1-2; TRBD1 might be the D (6 bases). Germline V gene sequence: CDR1 MGHDK, CDR2 SYGVNS. V lost 2 bases, J lost 4 bases, and 17 bases lay in between. The CDR3 contains 16 residues. The CDR3 coding sequence is TGTGCCAGCAGTGAAAGTCGGGGGGCCTACGGCTATGGCTACACCTTC. Its translation: CASSESRGAYGYGYTF.

The V gene is TRBV10-3, the J gene TRBJ2-4, with D unclear. The CDR3 has 12 residues. Germline assignment: CDR1 ENHRY and CDR2 SYGVKD. V was trimmed by 2 bases and J by 5 bases, leaving 4 bases between them. The CDR3, as DNA: TGTGCCATCAGTGAGAACCAAAACATTCAGTACTTC. This encodes CAISENQNIQYF.

The rearrangement links TRBV27 to TRBJ2-5, with D tentatively TRBD2 (7 bases). Germline V gives CDR1 MNHEY, CDR2 SMNVEV (reference sequence). This CDR3 has 13 amino acids. Trimming took off 8 bases at V and 5 bases at J, with 15 bases between the two ends. CDR3 region: CASSEGGAETQYF. CDR3 coding DNA: TGTGCCAGCTCCGAAGGGGGGGCCGAGACCCAGTACTTC.

This clone was observed a few times. Other DNA sequences within the sample encode an identical CDR3. The rearrangement joins TRBV6-5 to TRBJ2-5; TRBD2 might be the D (5 bases). This CDR3 has 12 residues. Germline-derived CDR1 and CDR2 are MNHEY and SVGAGI. The ends were cut back, 6 bases at V and 5 bases at J, with 10 bases in the middle. CDR3 nucleotides: TGTGCCAGCAGGGCAGGCGGGGAGACCCAGTACTTC. This translates into CASRAGGETQYF.

The chain carries TRBV2 and TRBJ1-2; a weak D match, TRBD1 (5 bases). Germline assignment: CDR1 SNHLY and CDR2 FYNNEI. V was pared by 11 bases and J by 0 bases, with 16 bases between. The length of the CDR3 is 14 residues. This chain's CDR3 is CAGAKGPANYGYTF. The CDR3 DNA follows: TGTGCCGGGGCCAAGGGGCCAGCTAACTATGGCTACACCTTC.

This clone has a handful of counts. This chain uses TRBV15 with TRBJ2-1; the match to TRBD1 covers 8 bases. The CDR3 covers 12 residues. Trimming cost V 0 bases and J 12 bases; bases outside gene matches: 1. The germline V gene has CDR1 LNHNV and CDR2 YYDKDF (reference sequence). CDR3 loop: CATSRDTGGQFF. CDR3 in DNA: TGTGCCACCAGCAGAGATACAGGGGGGCAGTTCTTC. Based on the CDR3 plus reference TRBV15 and TRBJ2-1, the full variable domain is DAMVIQNPRYQVTQFGKPVTLSCSQTLNHNVMYWYQQKSSQAPKLLFHYYDKDFNNEADTPDNFQSRRPNTSFCFLDIRSPGLGDTAMYLCATSRDTGGQFFGPGTRLTVL.

In its sample, this clone was seen a few times. The chain has TRBV20-1 and TRBJ2-1; either TRBD1 or TRBD2 may supply D (7 bases each). The CDR3 totals 10 residues. Between the trimmed V and J ends, which lost 4 bases and 13 bases, there was a span of 11 bases. Per the germline V gene, CDR1 is DFQATT and CDR2 is SNEGSKA (reference sequence). The CDR3 DNA sequence: TGCAGTGCTACAGGGGGGGTTCAGTTCTTC. Protein: CSATGGVQFF.

The sample holds a few counts of this clone. DNA for the CDR3: TGTGCCAGCAGCCCCTCCGGGGGCGGCTACACCTTC. It codes for CASSPSGGGYTF. The V and J genes are TRBV2 and TRBJ1-2, with a possible D match to TRBD1 (6 bases). The CDR3 consists of 12 residues. Germline V lookup: CDR1 SNHLY, CDR2 FYNNEI. Trimming stripped 6 bases from V and 8 bases from J, with 13 bases between.

V gene TRBV25-1 combines with J gene TRBJ2-1; D is possibly TRBD1 or TRBD2 (5 bases each). Trimming stripped 3 bases from V and 4 bases from J, with 16 bases between. Germline assignment: CDR1 MGHDK and CDR2 SYGVNS. The CDR3 runs 16 residues. CDR3 sequence: CASSDSGPRAYNEQFF. The CDR3, as DNA: TGTGCCAGCAGTGACTCGGGGCCAAGAGCGTACAATGAGCAGTTCTTC.

This clone showed up just a few times. The rearrangement links TRBV9 to TRBJ2-7, with D perhaps being TRBD1 or TRBD2 (6 bases each). With 6 bases removed from V and 2 bases from J, the gap between germline ends came to 15 bases. Looked up from germline, CDR1 is SGDLS and CDR2 is YYNGEE. The CDR3 is 14 residues long. CDR3 in DNA: TGTGCCAGCACCCGGGGGCTTGAGGCCTACGAGCAGTACTTC. Translating it yields CASTRGLEAYEQYF.

The chain employs TRBV4-1 and TRBJ2-5; TRBD1 matches 8 bases. The CDR3 totals 13 residues. Germline V CDR1 and CDR2: MGHRA, YSYEKL. V was pared by 6 bases and J by 3 bases, with 3 bases of the junction left unmatched. The CDR3 spells CASRDREKETQYF. The DNA of the CDR3 is TGCGCCAGCAGGGACAGGGAAAAAGAGACCCAGTACTTC.

This clone was recorded a few times. The V call is TRBV18, the J call TRBJ1-1, with 11 bases that match TRBD1. V lost 3 bases and J lost 6; bases outside the gene matches: 6. Germline V lookup: CDR1 KGHSH, CDR2 LQKENI. This CDR3 has 15 residues. The CDR3 nucleotides read TGTGCCAGCTCACCTGGACAGGGGGCCGGGGCTGAAGCTTTCTTT. Amino acid sequence: CASSPGQGAGAEAFF.

This clone was observed a few times. The chain has TRBV4-1 and TRBJ1-6, with a tentative D call TRBD1 (6 bases). This CDR3 is built from 20 residues. The V and J ends lost 0 bases and 5 bases respectively, with 23 bases between them. The germline V gene encodes CDR1 MGHRA and CDR2 YSYEKL. The CDR3 bases are TGCGCCAGCAGCCAAGACGGGGGCTGGCAGGTCTACTTCGATAATTCACCCCTCCACTTT. It encodes CASSQDGGWQVYFDNSPLHF.

This CDR3 is CASTQGVANYGYTF. CDR3 in DNA: TGTGCCAGCACCCAGGGGGTAGCTAACTATGGCTACACCTTC. This rearrangement joins TRBV6-5 to TRBJ1-2; 7 nucleotides line up with TRBD1. Germline CDR1 MNHEY, CDR2 SVGAGI. There are 14 residues in the CDR3. The V gene end was trimmed by 7 bases and the J gene end by 0 bases; junction bases not matched to a gene: 5.

The chain recombines TRBV9 with TRBJ2-3; D gene uncertain. V shed 9 bases and J shed 1 base, with 9 bases lying between them. The germline V gene encodes CDR1 SGDLS and CDR2 YYNGEE. The CDR3 is made up of 12 amino acids. The CDR3: CATSPRTDTQYF. CDR3 bases: TGTGCCACCTCCCCCCGCACAGATACGCAGTATTTT.

As concerns this clone: This sample also contains other DNA sequences that code for the same CDR3. The chain uses TRBV2 and TRBJ2-5, with D hard to call. The V end lost 6 bases, the J end lost 5 bases, and 4 bases lay between the germline ends. Germline loops: CDR1 SNHLY, CDR2 FYNNEI. The CDR3 spans 10 residues. The CDR3 nucleotides read TGTGCCAGCAGCCGGGAGACCCAGTACTTC. It is translated as CASSRETQYF.

This clone was seen a handful of times. The chain couples TRBV28 to TRBJ2-5; possibly TRBD2 for D (6 bases). V was shortened by 5 bases and J by 5 bases, with 12 bases between the two germline ends. The germline CDR1 and CDR2 sequences are MDHEN and SYDVKM. There are 13 residues in the CDR3. The CDR3 is CASSPSGVETQYF. CDR3 coding DNA: TGTGCCAGCAGTCCGTCGGGGGTGGAGACCCAGTACTTC.

The gene calls are TRBV9 and TRBJ1-2; unclear D gene. CDR3 length equals 15 residues. V lost 3 bases and J lost 6, with 18 bases in between. CDR1 is SGDLS and CDR2 is YYNGEE in the germline V gene. This CDR3 is CASSAGDFGWDGYTF. The CDR3 DNA follows: TGTGCCAGCAGCGCCGGGGATTTCGGGTGGGATGGCTACACCTTC.

V is TRBV5-1 and J is TRBJ2-3; 11 bases match TRBD1. J lost 6 bases, V lost 7 bases, and 4 bases had no gene match. The germline V gene has CDR1 SGHRS and CDR2 YFSETQ. The CDR3 runs 13 residues. The CDR3 region is CASSDRGPDTQYF. CDR3 DNA sequence: TGCGCCAGCTCGGACAGGGGGCCCGATACGCAGTATTTT.

The gene calls are TRBV30 and TRBJ1-6, with 7 bases that match TRBD1. This CDR3 is 13 amino acids long. Germline loops: CDR1 GTSNPN, CDR2 SVGIG (reference sequence). V lost 1 base, J lost 13 bases, and 7 bases stayed unmatched. The CDR3 DNA reads TGTGCCTGGAGTGGACAGGGCCCCGAGCCCCTCCACTTT. Translated: CAWSGQGPEPLHF.